The next 14 T cell receptor beta chains were all read from a single sample in a study of cytomegalovirus exposure and HLA in healthy donors. A multiplex PCR was run with 60 Vbeta primers and 13 Jbeta primers. Only in-frame clones appear in the TCRdb table, and some are missing; sequencing was by immunoSEQ multiplex PCR. The table records 200,000 to 300,000 clones, approximately 84% of them present only once. Sequencing input: PBMCs. Receptors were obtained from a middle-aged woman in good health and CMV-seropositive.

The V and J genes are TRBV27 and TRBJ2-7; 8 nucleotides match TRBD2. Per germline, CDR1 MNHEY and CDR2 SMNVEV (reference sequence). Losses at the gene ends were 3 bases for V and 5 bases for J; bases not matched to a gene: 6. This CDR3 comprises 14 residues. As DNA, the CDR3 is TGTGCCAGCAGTTTGCGGGGGGCCGGGGACGAGCAGTACTTC. It codes for CASSLRGAGDEQYF.

V and J are TRBV2 and TRBJ2-3; a weak D match, TRBD1 (6 bases). Between the trimmed V and J ends, which lost 4 bases and 4 bases, there was a span of 15 bases. CDR1 is SNHLY and CDR2 is FYNNEI in the germline V gene. The CDR3 runs 15 residues. The CDR3 region is CASSVDGQLADTQYF. DNA for the CDR3: TGTGCCAGCAGTGTGGACGGACAGTTAGCAGATACGCAGTATTTT.

The chain combines TRBV7-6 with TRBJ2-1; 11 bases fit TRBD2. V dropped 5 bases and J dropped 5; count of bases not matched to a gene: 8. Looked up from germline, CDR1 is SGHVS and CDR2 is FNYEAQ. This CDR3 spans 16 amino acids. This CDR3 reads CASSLLLAGGHNEQFF. DNA for the CDR3: TGTGCCAGCAGCCTGCTTCTAGCGGGAGGCCACAATGAGCAGTTCTTC.

V and J are TRBV7-9 and TRBJ2-1; 7 nucleotides line up with TRBD2. The V and J ends lost 2 bases and 7 bases, in that order; junction bases with no gene match: 5. This CDR3 region has 14 residues. The germline V gene encodes CDR1 SEHNR and CDR2 FQNEAQ (reference sequence). The CDR3 sequence: CASSLWAGVNEQFF. CDR3 DNA: TGTGCCAGCAGCTTATGGGCGGGAGTTAATGAGCAGTTCTTC.

The V gene is TRBV11-3, the J gene TRBJ2-3, with 10 bases that match TRBD2. Per the germline V gene, CDR1 is SGHNT and CDR2 is YENEEA. The CDR3 spans 17 residues. J was trimmed by 0 bases and V by 1 base; bases with no gene match: 4. CDR3 nucleotide sequence: TGTGCCAGCAGCTTAGGGACTAGCGGAGCAAGCACAGATACGCAGTATTTT. It encodes CASSLGTSGASTDTQYF.

The chain uses TRBV9 and TRBJ1-4; D is possibly TRBD1 (5 bases). V lost 3 bases and J lost 11, with 26 bases in between. The CDR3 totals 17 residues. CDR1 is SGDLS, CDR2 YYNGEE, per germline. The CDR3 nucleotides read TGTGCCAGCAGCGCGGGTTCAGGGCAGGGTGGAAGGGATAAACTGTTTTTT. As protein: CASSAGSGQGGRDKLFF.

This chain links TRBV7-9 with TRBJ1-2; 7 positions match TRBD1. There are 15 residues in the CDR3. The J segment lost 7 bases and the V segment lost 6 bases, leaving 14 bases of the junction unmatched. Germline V gives CDR1 SEHNR, CDR2 FQNEAQ (reference sequence). The CDR3 loop is CASRLSTGTASGYTF. The CDR3 DNA follows: TGTGCCAGCAGGCTTTCGACCGGGACAGCCTCTGGCTACACCTTC.

The CDR3 loop reads CASSAGTDPSYEQYF. The CDR3, as DNA: TGTGCCAGCAGCGCCGGGACAGATCCCTCCTACGAGCAGTACTTC. This chain uses TRBV7-8 with TRBJ2-7; 7 bases match TRBD1. The J segment lost 0 bases and the V segment lost 5 bases, leaving 7 bases of the junction unmatched. The CDR3 spans 15 residues. Germline values: CDR1 SGHVS, CDR2 FQNEAQ.

This chain uses TRBV6-4 with TRBJ2-7, with 7 bases aligning to TRBD2. The CDR3 has 17 residues. Germline V gene sequence: CDR1 MRHNA, CDR2 SNTAGT. The V segment lost 2 bases and the J segment 3 bases; nucleotides outside the gene matches: 13. CDR3 nucleotides: TGTGCCAGCAGTGACATCCCGGGGGAGGGCCATATCTACGAGCAGTACTTC. Its translation: CASSDIPGEGHIYEQYF.

In the case of this clone: Other DNA sequences within the sample encode an identical CDR3. The gene calls are TRBV11-3 and TRBJ2-7; D remains ambiguous. V was shortened by 5 bases and J by 0 bases, with 5 bases between the two germline ends. Germline V gives CDR1 SGHNT, CDR2 YENEEA. The CDR3 extends over 12 amino acids. CDR3 residues: CASSQNSYEQYF. The CDR3 nucleotides read TGTGCCAGCAGCCAGAACTCCTACGAGCAGTACTTC.

The chain recombines TRBV19 with TRBJ2-2; 7 bases are a match to TRBD1. Germline V lookup: CDR1 LNHDA, CDR2 SQIVND (reference sequence). The V and J ends lost 6 bases and 2 bases, in that order; junction bases with no gene match: 9. The CDR3 is made up of 16 amino acids. The CDR3 loop is CASSLGQVLNTGELFF. CDR3 sequence (DNA): TGTGCCAGTAGCCTTGGACAGGTATTAAACACCGGGGAGCTGTTTTTT. The full variable domain, its missing parts supplied by reference TRBV19 and TRBJ2-2, is DGGITQSPKYLFRKEGQNVTLSCEQNLNHDAMYWYRQDPGQGLRLIYYSQIVNDFQKGDIAEGYSVSREKKESFPLTVTSAQKNPTAFYLCASSLGQVLNTGELFFGEGSRLTVL.

This chain links TRBV2 with TRBJ2-3; perhaps TRBD2 as D (6 bases). The V end lost 9 bases, the J end lost 2 bases, and 12 bases lay between the germline ends. CDR3 length: 13 amino acids. From germline, CDR1 is SNHLY and CDR2 FYNNEI. The CDR3 nucleotides are TGTGCCAGGGCGGGACTTCTCACAGATACGCAGTATTTT. Translated: CARAGLLTDTQYF.

This rearrangement joins TRBV19 to TRBJ2-7, with 8 bases lining up with TRBD1. The CDR3 covers 15 residues. V shed 4 bases, J shed 4 bases, and the junction held 9 bases outside the gene matches. Germline values: CDR1 LNHDA, CDR2 SQIVND (reference sequence). The CDR3, as DNA: TGTGCCAGTAGTACTACGACAGGGGTCCCTTACGAGCAGTACTTC. Its translation is CASSTTTGVPYEQYF.

The chain employs TRBV21-1 and TRBJ2-7; the D segment call TRBD1 is taken from the table without a DNA check. TRBV21-1 is labeled a pseudogene. The CDR3 contains 15 residues. The CDR3 loop is CASSKKRTETYEQYF. The CDR3 DNA reads as TGTGCCAGCAGCAAAAAAAGGACAGAGACCTACGAGCAGTACTTC.